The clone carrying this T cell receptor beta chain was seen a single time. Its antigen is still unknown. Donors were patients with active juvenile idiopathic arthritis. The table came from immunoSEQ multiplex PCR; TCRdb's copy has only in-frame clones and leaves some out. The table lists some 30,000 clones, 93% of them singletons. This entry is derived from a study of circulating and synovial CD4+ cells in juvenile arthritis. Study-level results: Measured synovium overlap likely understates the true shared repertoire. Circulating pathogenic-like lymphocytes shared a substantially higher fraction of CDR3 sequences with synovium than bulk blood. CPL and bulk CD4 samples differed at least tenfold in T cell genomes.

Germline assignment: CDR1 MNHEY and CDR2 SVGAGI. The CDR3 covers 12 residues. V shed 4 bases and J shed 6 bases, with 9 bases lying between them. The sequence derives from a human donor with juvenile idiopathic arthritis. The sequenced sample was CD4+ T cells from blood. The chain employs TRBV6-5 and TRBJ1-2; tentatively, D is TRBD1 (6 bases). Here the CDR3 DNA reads TGTGCCAGCAGTTCAAACAGGGATGGCTACACCTTC. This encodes CASSSNRDGYTF.